This record concerns one TCR beta chain sequence. Antigen unknown. CDR1 and CDR2 (germline): SEHNR, FQNEAQ (reference sequence). The CDR3 covers 15 residues. Unmatched junction bases numbered 3, after V lost 3 bases and J lost 4 bases. The data are from a study of CD8+ T cells in alopecia areata. Whole-study findings and limits: The presence of one nonresponder keeps the tie between baseline CD8+ expansion and response uncertain. On tofacitinib, scalp and blood still held many of the expanded lesional clones.

Indicated treatment: oral pan-JAK inhibitor, 5-10 mg twice daily. Patients with alopecia areata provided lesional scalp punch biopsies as well as peripheral blood. Isolation of CD4+ and CD8+ T cells from PBMCs was achieved by sorting. Reverse transcription of extracted RNA yielded cDNA, which provided the sequencing template. The repertoire was sequenced with immunoSEQ multiplex PCR; TCRdb's copy has only in-frame clones and lacks some. The profile shows 80,000 or so clones, approximately 64% of them singletons. The sequence derives from a human donor with alopecia areata. The J gene is TRBJ2-7, the V gene TRBV7-9; 13 bases align to TRBD2. The specimen was CD8+ T cells sorted from blood, collected at week 24, from a patient treated with tofacitinib. The chain's CDR3 is CASSFGTSGVYEQYF. CDR3 DNA: TGTGCCAGCAGCTTTGGGACTAGCGGGGTGTACGAGCAGTACTTC.